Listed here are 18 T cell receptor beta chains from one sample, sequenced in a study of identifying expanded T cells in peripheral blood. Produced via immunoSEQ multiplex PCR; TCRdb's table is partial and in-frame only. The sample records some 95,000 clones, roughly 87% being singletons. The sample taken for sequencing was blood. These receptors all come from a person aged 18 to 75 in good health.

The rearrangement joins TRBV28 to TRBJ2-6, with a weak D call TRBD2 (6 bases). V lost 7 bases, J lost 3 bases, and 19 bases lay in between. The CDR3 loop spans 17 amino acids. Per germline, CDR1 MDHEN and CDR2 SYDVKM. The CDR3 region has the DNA TGTGCCAGCAACCCATGGGGGGAGAAAGGTGGGGCCAACGTCCTGACTTTC. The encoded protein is CASNPWGEKGGANVLTF. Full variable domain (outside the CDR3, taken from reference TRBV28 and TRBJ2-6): DVKVTQSSRYLVKRTGEKVFLECVQDMDHENMFWYRQDPGLGLRLIYFSYDVKMKEKGDIPEGYSVSREKKERFSLILESASTNQTSMYLCASNPWGEKGGANVLTFGAGSRLTVL.

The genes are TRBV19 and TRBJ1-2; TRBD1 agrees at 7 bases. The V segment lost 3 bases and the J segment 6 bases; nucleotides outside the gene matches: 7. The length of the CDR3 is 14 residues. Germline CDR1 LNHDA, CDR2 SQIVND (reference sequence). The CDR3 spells CASSIEGAWNGYTF. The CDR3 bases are TGTGCCAGTAGTATTGAGGGGGCTTGGAATGGCTACACCTTC.

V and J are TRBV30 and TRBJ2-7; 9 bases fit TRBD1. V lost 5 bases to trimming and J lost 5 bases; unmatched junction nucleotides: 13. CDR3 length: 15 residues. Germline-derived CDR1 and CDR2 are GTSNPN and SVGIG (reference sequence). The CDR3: CAWRNGDRDVDEQYF. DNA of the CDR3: TGTGCCTGGCGGAACGGGGACAGGGACGTAGACGAGCAGTACTTC.

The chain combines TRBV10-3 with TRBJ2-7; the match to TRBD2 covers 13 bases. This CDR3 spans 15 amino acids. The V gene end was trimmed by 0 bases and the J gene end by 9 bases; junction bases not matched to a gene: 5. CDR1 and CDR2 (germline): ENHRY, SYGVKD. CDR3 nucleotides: TGTGCCATCAGTGAGTCGACTAGCGGGGGGACCTTGCAGTACTTC. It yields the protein CAISESTSGGTLQYF.

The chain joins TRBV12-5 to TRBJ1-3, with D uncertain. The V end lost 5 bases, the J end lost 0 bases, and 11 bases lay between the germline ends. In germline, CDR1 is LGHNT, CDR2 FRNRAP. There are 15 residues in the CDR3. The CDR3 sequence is CASGRISSSGNTIYF. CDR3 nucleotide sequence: TGTGCTAGTGGTCGGATCAGTAGCTCTGGAAACACCATATATTTT.

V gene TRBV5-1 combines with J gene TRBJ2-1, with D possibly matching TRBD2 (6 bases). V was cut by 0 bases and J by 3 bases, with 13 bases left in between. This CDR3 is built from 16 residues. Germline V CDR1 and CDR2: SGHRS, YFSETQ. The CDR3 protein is CASSLGISGNYNEQFF. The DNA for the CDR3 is TGCGCCAGCAGCTTGGGTATTAGCGGTAACTACAATGAGCAGTTCTTC.

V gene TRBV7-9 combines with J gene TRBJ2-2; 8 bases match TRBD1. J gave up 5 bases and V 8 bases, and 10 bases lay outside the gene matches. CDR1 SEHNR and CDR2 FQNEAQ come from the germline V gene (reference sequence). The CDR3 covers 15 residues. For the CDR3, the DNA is TGTGCCAGCCCCCGCAGGGGGCGAGAAACCGGGGAGCTGTTTTTT. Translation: CASPRRGRETGELFF.

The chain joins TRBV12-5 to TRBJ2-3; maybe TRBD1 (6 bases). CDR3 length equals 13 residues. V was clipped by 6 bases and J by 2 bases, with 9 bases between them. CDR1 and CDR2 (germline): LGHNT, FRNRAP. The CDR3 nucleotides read TGTGCTAGTGGCCAGGGGTCCACAGATACGCAGTATTTT. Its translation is CASGQGSTDTQYF.

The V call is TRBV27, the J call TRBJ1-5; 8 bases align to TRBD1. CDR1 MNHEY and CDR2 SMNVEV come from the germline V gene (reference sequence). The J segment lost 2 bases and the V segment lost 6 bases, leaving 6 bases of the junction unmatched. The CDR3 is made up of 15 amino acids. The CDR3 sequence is CASRPQGAGNQPQHF. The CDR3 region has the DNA TGTGCCAGCAGGCCCCAGGGGGCCGGCAATCAGCCCCAGCATTTT.

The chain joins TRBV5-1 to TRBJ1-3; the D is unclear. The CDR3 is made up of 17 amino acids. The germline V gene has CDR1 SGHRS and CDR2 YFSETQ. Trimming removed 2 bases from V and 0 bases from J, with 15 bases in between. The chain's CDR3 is CASSFFSGGTSGNTIYF. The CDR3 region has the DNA TGCGCCAGCAGCTTTTTTTCTGGCGGAACCTCTGGAAACACCATATATTTT.

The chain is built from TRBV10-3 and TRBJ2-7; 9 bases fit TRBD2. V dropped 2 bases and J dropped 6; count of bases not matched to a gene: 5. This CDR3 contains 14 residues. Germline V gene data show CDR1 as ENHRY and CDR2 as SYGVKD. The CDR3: CAISEGLAIGEQYF. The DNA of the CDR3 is TGTGCCATCAGTGAGGGACTAGCGATCGGCGAGCAGTACTTC.

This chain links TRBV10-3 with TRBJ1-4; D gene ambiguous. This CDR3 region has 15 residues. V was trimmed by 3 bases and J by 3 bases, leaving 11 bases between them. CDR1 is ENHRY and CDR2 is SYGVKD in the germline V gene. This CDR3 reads CAISDVNLSNEKLFF. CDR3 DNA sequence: TGTGCCATCAGTGACGTCAATTTATCTAATGAAAAACTGTTTTTT.

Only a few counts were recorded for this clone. CDR3 bases: TGTGCCAGTCGGGACGGGCCCACTAGGTATGGCTACACCTTC. It codes for CASRDGPTRYGYTF. The J gene is TRBJ1-2, the V gene TRBV19, with D tentatively TRBD1 (5 bases). The V end lost 8 bases, the J end lost 5 bases, and 18 bases lay between the germline ends. The V gene's germline CDR1 is LNHDA and CDR2 SQIVND (reference sequence). This CDR3 is 14 amino acids long. The whole variable domain, remainder taken from reference TRBV19 and TRBJ1-2, is DGGITQSPKYLFRKEGQNVTLSCEQNLNHDAMYWYRQDPGQGLRLIYYSQIVNDFQKGDIAEGYSVSREKKESFPLTVTSAQKNPTAFYLCASRDGPTRYGYTFGSGTRLTVV.

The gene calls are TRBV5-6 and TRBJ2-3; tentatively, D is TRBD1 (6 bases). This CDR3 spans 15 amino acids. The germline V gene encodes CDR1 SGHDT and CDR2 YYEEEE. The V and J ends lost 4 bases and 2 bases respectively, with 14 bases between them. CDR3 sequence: CASSITGFLTDTQYF. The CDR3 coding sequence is TGTGCCAGCAGCATAACAGGGTTCCTCACAGATACGCAGTATTTT.

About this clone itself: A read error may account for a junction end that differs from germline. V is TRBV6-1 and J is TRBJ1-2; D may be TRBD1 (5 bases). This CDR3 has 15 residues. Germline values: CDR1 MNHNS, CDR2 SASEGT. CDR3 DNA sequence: TGTGCCACCAGTAGGGCAGGGAGGGGTAACTATGGCTACACCTTC. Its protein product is CATSRAGRGNYGYTF.

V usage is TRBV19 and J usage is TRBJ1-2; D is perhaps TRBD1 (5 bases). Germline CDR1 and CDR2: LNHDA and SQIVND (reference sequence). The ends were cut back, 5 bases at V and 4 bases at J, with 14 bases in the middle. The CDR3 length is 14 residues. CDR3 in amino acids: CASSGALSGYGYTF. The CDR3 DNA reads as TGTGCCAGTAGTGGGGCCCTCTCAGGCTATGGCTACACCTTC.

CDR3 loop: CASSQRPLGRVEKLFF. Written as DNA, the CDR3 is TGTGCCAGCAGCCAAAGGCCCTTAGGGCGAGTTGAAAAACTGTTTTTT. The chain couples TRBV13 to TRBJ1-4, with D unclear. The V end was cut by 5 bases, the J end by 7 bases, with 20 bases between. Germline V lookup: CDR1 PRHDT, CDR2 FYEKMQ (reference sequence). The CDR3 has 16 residues. Looking up the rest from reference TRBV13 and TRBJ1-4 gives the full variable domain: AAGVIQSPRHLIKEKRETATLKCYPIPRHDTVYWYQQGPGQDPQFLISFYEKMQSDKGSIPDRFSAQQFSDYHSELNMSSLELGDSALYFCASSQRPLGRVEKLFFGSGTQLSVL.

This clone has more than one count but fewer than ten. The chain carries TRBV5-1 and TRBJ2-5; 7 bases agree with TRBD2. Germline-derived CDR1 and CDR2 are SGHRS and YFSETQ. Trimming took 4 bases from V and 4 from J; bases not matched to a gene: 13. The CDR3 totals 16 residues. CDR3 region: CASSMAWSGIGETQYF. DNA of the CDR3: TGCGCCAGCAGCATGGCCTGGAGCGGGATCGGAGAGACCCAGTACTTC.